Presented here are 28 T cell receptor beta chains from one specimen sequenced in a study of blood T cell repertoires in COVID-19. Measured with immunoSEQ multiplex PCR; TCRdb has only the in-frame clones, and not every one. The top ten hold about 1% of the sample, which has more than 350,000 clones, 80% to 90% seen once. Material for sequencing was PBMCs or T cells enriched from blood (not recorded which). These receptors were collected from a man between 18 and 29 years old who had recovered from COVID-19.

The chain joins TRBV5-4 to TRBJ1-1, with D possibly being TRBD1 (5 bases). The CDR3 is 14 amino acids. Germline V gene sequence: CDR1 SGHNT, CDR2 YYREEE (reference sequence). V was clipped by 4 bases and J by 0 bases, with 10 bases between them. CDR3 sequence (DNA): TGTGCCAGCAGCCCCAAAGGGGTGAACACTGAAGCTTTCTTT. Protein product: CASSPKGVNTEAFF. The entire variable domain, with the rest obtained from reference TRBV5-4 and TRBJ1-1, is as follows: ETGVTQSPTHLIKTRGQQVTLRCSSQSGHNTVSWYQQALGQGPQFIFQYYREEENGRGNFPPRFSGLQFPNYSSELNVNALELDDSALYLCASSPKGVNTEAFFGQGTRLTVV.

The gene calls are TRBV28 and TRBJ2-2; D is unclear. CDR1 and CDR2 (germline): MDHEN, SYDVKM. The V and J ends lost 4 bases and 7 bases respectively, with 10 bases between them. The CDR3 runs to 13 residues. CDR3 DNA sequence: TGTGCCAGCAGTTCTAACTTGTTCGGGGAGCTGTTTTTT. Translation gives CASSSNLFGELFF.

A word on this clone: One end of the junction does not line up with germline, which may come from a read error. The CDR3: CASSLGQGYHEQFF. The CDR3 nucleotides read TGTGCCAGCAGTTTAGGTCAGGGCTACCATGAGCAGTTCTTC. This chain joins TRBV28 and TRBJ2-1; possibly TRBD1 for D (5 bases). CDR3 length: 14 amino acids. The germline V gene has CDR1 MDHEN and CDR2 SYDVKM.

Here the CDR3 DNA reads TGTGCCAGCAGCCGGACAGTCCTCTACGAGCAGTACTTC. This encodes CASSRTVLYEQYF. The rearrangement joins TRBV5-6 to TRBJ2-7, with D possibly matching TRBD1 (6 bases). This CDR3 has 13 amino acids. Germline CDR1 and CDR2: SGHDT and YYEEEE. Trimming took 4 bases from V and 3 from J, leaving 11 bases between them.

The rearrangement joins TRBV7-2 to TRBJ1-2, with TRBD1 matching 11 bases. The CDR3 loop spans 13 amino acids. CDR1 is SGHTA and CDR2 is FQGNSA in the germline V gene. V trimming: 8 bases; J trimming: 3 bases; junction bases outside the gene matches: 2. CDR3 bases: TGTGCCAGCGGGGGACAGGGGGACTATGGCTACACCTTC. It codes for CASGGQGDYGYTF.

CDR3 protein: CASSVSTTGAYNEQFF. The CDR3 nucleotides read TGTGCCAGCAGCGTAAGTACGACAGGGGCCTACAATGAGCAGTTCTTC. The V call is TRBV9, the J call TRBJ2-1; TRBD1 agrees at 8 bases. This CDR3 region has 16 residues. Trimming cost V 1 base and J 2 bases; bases outside gene matches: 5. Germline V lookup: CDR1 SGDLS, CDR2 YYNGEE.

The chain has TRBV5-1 and TRBJ1-1; a possible D gene is TRBD1 (5 bases). CDR1 is SGHRS, CDR2 YFSETQ, per germline. The V gene lost 0 bases and the J gene lost 5 bases, with 11 bases spanning the gap. The CDR3 covers 14 residues. CDR3 loop: CASSLAGRATEAFF. The CDR3 bases are TGCGCCAGCAGCTTGGCAGGGAGGGCGACTGAAGCTTTCTTT.

The chain employs TRBV19 and TRBJ1-2; D is possibly TRBD1 (6 bases). V lost 3 bases and J lost 4, with 15 bases in between. Germline CDR1 reads LNHDA; CDR2 reads SQIVND (reference sequence). The CDR3 sequence is 15 residues long. CDR3 DNA: TGTGCCAGTAGTATGGCAACAGGGTTAGGCTATGGCTACACCTTC. Translated, it gives CASSMATGLGYGYTF.

The chain recombines TRBV2 with TRBJ2-5, with 10 bases identical to TRBD1. This CDR3 spans 13 amino acids. The J segment lost 4 bases and the V segment lost 7 bases, leaving 3 bases of the junction unmatched. Germline lookup yields CDR1 SNHLY and CDR2 FYNNEI. The CDR3, as DNA: TGTGCCAGCAAAGACAGGGGGCCAGAGACCCAGTACTTC. Amino acids: CASKDRGPETQYF. Using reference TRBV2 and TRBJ2-5 for the parts outside the CDR3, the full variable domain is EPEVTQTPSHQVTQMGQEVILRCVPISNHLYFYWYRQILGQKVEFLVSFYNNEISEKSEIFDDQFSVERPDGSNFTLKIRSTKLEDSAMYFCASKDRGPETQYFGPGTRLLVL.

The chain carries TRBV5-5 and TRBJ1-6, with 7 bases that match TRBD1. Germline lookup yields CDR1 SGHKS and CDR2 YYEKEE (reference sequence). Trimming cost V 0 bases and J 3 bases; bases outside gene matches: 3. The CDR3 length is 16 residues. The CDR3 region has the DNA TGTGCCAGCAGCTTGGAAGGGGACAGCTATAATTCACCCCTCCACTTT. It codes for CASSLEGDSYNSPLHF.

V usage is TRBV15 and J usage is TRBJ1-5, with a tentative D call TRBD1 (6 bases). The V and J ends lost 4 bases and 4 bases respectively, with 14 bases between them. There are 15 residues in the CDR3. The germline gives CDR1 LNHNV, CDR2 YYDKDF (reference sequence). Here the CDR3 reads CATSIGDTWNQPQHF. CDR3 DNA sequence: TGTGCCACCAGCATTGGGGACACCTGGAATCAGCCCCAGCATTTT.

CDR3 amino acids: CASSYLLEGTGEAFF. As DNA, the CDR3 is TGTGCCAGCAGTTACCTTCTTGAGGGTACGGGGGAAGCTTTCTTT. The chain links TRBV6-5 to TRBJ1-1; no clear D gene. Trimming took 2 bases from V and 8 from J, leaving 18 bases between them. This CDR3 is built from 15 residues. Germline values: CDR1 MNHEY, CDR2 SVGAGI.

The chain joins TRBV27 to TRBJ1-4; D possibly corresponds to TRBD1 (6 bases). The V gene's germline CDR1 is MNHEY and CDR2 SMNVEV (reference sequence). The CDR3 is made up of 14 amino acids. Trimming took off 6 bases at V and 0 bases at J, with 8 bases between the two ends. The CDR3 spells CASRRTATNEKLFF. In DNA form, the CDR3 reads TGTGCCAGCAGACGGACAGCAACTAATGAAAAACTGTTTTTT. Full variable domain (remainder filled in from reference TRBV27 and TRBJ1-4): EAQVTQNPRYLITVTGKKLTVTCSQNMNHEYMSWYRQDPGLGLRQIYYSMNVEVTDKGDVPEGYKVSRKEKRNFPLILESPSPNQTSLYFCASRRTATNEKLFFGSGTQLSVL.

This chain links TRBV19 with TRBJ2-1; 7 bases fit TRBD2. The CDR3 runs to 14 residues. Germline V gene lookup returns CDR1 LNHDA and CDR2 SQIVND (reference sequence). V shed 9 bases and J 6 bases; nucleotides not matched to a gene: 11. CDR3 sequence reads: CASRAGTTTNEQFF. The CDR3, as DNA: TGTGCCAGCCGCGCGGGGACTACGACCAATGAGCAGTTCTTC. Complete variable domain (other parts from reference TRBV19 and TRBJ2-1): DGGITQSPKYLFRKEGQNVTLSCEQNLNHDAMYWYRQDPGQGLRLIYYSQIVNDFQKGDIAEGYSVSREKKESFPLTVTSAQKNPTAFYLCASRAGTTTNEQFFGPGTRLTVL.

This clone was observed once. J is TRBJ2-3 and V is TRBV7-9; D gene ambiguous. V was cut by 2 bases and J by 0 bases, with 15 bases left in between. CDR3 size: 17 residues. Germline V gives CDR1 SEHNR, CDR2 FQNEAQ (reference sequence). The CDR3 DNA is TGTGCCAGCAGCTTAAGTCTCAGTCCAGGTAGCACAGATACGCAGTATTTT. The encoded protein is CASSLSLSPGSTDTQYF.

The chain employs TRBV6-5 and TRBJ1-5, with 7 positions matching TRBD1. The CDR3 consists of 15 residues. The ends lost 6 bases at V and 3 bases at J; junction bases unmatched: 8. Germline V gene lookup returns CDR1 MNHEY and CDR2 SVGAGI. The CDR3 here is CASREGQTFNQPQHF. In nucleotides, the CDR3 is TGTGCCAGCAGGGAGGGACAGACCTTCAATCAGCCCCAGCATTTT.

The chain links TRBV28 to TRBJ2-3; D gene ambiguous. Germline CDR1 MDHEN, CDR2 SYDVKM. CDR3 length equals 15 residues. Between the trimmed V and J ends, which lost 8 bases and 4 bases, there was a span of 19 bases. The CDR3 sequence is CASLGGTWNPDTQYF. CDR3 in DNA: TGTGCCAGCCTCGGCGGTACCTGGAATCCAGATACGCAGTATTTT.

The chain uses TRBV7-9 and TRBJ1-4; 8 bases align to TRBD1. J was trimmed by 0 bases and V by 5 bases; bases with no gene match: 2. Germline V gives CDR1 SEHNR, CDR2 FQNEAQ (reference sequence). The CDR3 is made up of 15 amino acids. The CDR3 reads CASSGTGSTNEKLFF. Here the CDR3 DNA reads TGTGCCAGCAGCGGGACAGGTTCAACTAATGAAAAACTGTTTTTT.

V is TRBV18 and J is TRBJ2-7, with D hard to call. V was pared by 1 base and J by 2 bases, with 9 bases between. Germline CDR1 and CDR2: KGHSH and LQKENI. The CDR3 runs to 14 residues. The CDR3 coding sequence is TGTGCCAGCTCACCACTGGCCAGAACCTACGAGCAGTACTTC. It yields the protein CASSPLARTYEQYF.

CDR3 in amino acids: CASSVGSGAGNTIYF. The CDR3 bases are TGTGCCAGCAGCGTAGGGTCAGGGGCTGGAAACACCATATATTTT. The V call is TRBV9, the J call TRBJ1-3, with D possibly being TRBD1 (6 bases). This CDR3 region has 15 residues. Trimming took off 0 bases at V and 2 bases at J, with 9 bases between the two ends. Looked up from germline, CDR1 is SGDLS and CDR2 is YYNGEE.

This clone has a single count. The chain is built from TRBV19 and TRBJ2-2, with D maybe TRBD1 (7 bases). Trimming left V 7 bases short and J 8 bases short, with 17 bases between. CDR3 length: 14 residues. Germline CDR1 LNHDA, CDR2 SQIVND (reference sequence). Here the CDR3 reads CASTRQGGPGELFF. CDR3 sequence (DNA): TGTGCCAGTACTCGGCAGGGGGGTCCTGGGGAGCTGTTTTTT.

The J gene is TRBJ2-1, the V gene TRBV7-3; 12 bases map to TRBD1. This CDR3 has 15 amino acids. CDR1 SGHTA and CDR2 FQGTGA come from the germline V gene. V was pared by 5 bases and J by 8 bases, with 7 bases of the junction left unmatched. The CDR3 loop is CASSPWDRGHDEQFF. CDR3 coding DNA: TGTGCCAGCAGCCCCTGGGACAGGGGGCATGATGAGCAGTTCTTC.

CDR3 amino acids: CASSMGLAGSYEQYF. The CDR3 DNA reads TGTGCCAGTAGTATGGGACTAGCGGGGTCCTACGAGCAGTACTTC. The chain joins TRBV19 to TRBJ2-7; 13 nucleotides match TRBD2. This CDR3 spans 15 amino acids. Losses at the gene ends were 3 bases for V and 1 base for J; bases not matched to a gene: 0. Looked up from germline, CDR1 is LNHDA and CDR2 is SQIVND (reference sequence).

The V call is TRBV4-2, the J call TRBJ2-1, with 10 bases aligning to TRBD2. Unmatched junction bases numbered 4, after V lost 2 bases and J lost 0 bases. Germline CDR1 LGHNA, CDR2 YNFKEQ. This CDR3 spans 17 amino acids. The CDR3 loop reads CASSQPGLAASYNEQFF. The DNA of the CDR3 is TGTGCCAGCAGCCAACCAGGACTAGCGGCCTCCTACAATGAGCAGTTCTTC.

The chain employs TRBV21-1 and TRBJ1-1; no check of the table's D call, TRBD1, against the DNA was made. TRBV21-1 is termed a pseudogene. The CDR3 contains 17 residues. CDR3 protein: CASSKGAGASLNTEAFF. The DNA for the CDR3 is TGTGCCAGCAGCAAAGGGGCAGGGGCCTCCCTGAACACTGAAGCTTTCTTT.

The rearrangement links TRBV30 to TRBJ1-6; D call uncertain. CDR1 GTSNPN and CDR2 SVGIG come from the germline V gene (reference sequence). The V end lost 0 bases, the J end lost 7 bases, and 7 bases lay between the germline ends. There are 13 residues in the CDR3. The CDR3 nucleotides read TGTGCCTGGAGTGTACTCGGGAATTCACCCCTCCACTTT. Translated: CAWSVLGNSPLHF.

The chain combines TRBV7-9 with TRBJ1-2; possibly TRBD1 for D (5 bases). Looked up from germline, CDR1 is SEHNR and CDR2 is FQNEAQ (reference sequence). The ends were cut back, 7 bases at V and 8 bases at J, with 23 bases in the middle. The CDR3 is 15 amino acids. The CDR3 protein is CASTILTTVSWGYTF. The DNA for the CDR3 is TGTGCCAGCACCATTCTCACGACAGTGAGTTGGGGCTACACCTTC. The entire variable domain, with the rest obtained from reference TRBV7-9 and TRBJ1-2, is as follows: DTGVSQNPRHKITKRGQNVTFRCDPISEHNRLYWYRQTLGQGPEFLTYFQNEAQLEKSRLLSDRFSAERPKGSFSTLEIQRTEQGDSAMYLCASTILTTVSWGYTFGSGTRLTVV.

This clone appeared a few times. The chain combines TRBV7-9 with TRBJ1-6; the D is unclear. The V gene's germline CDR1 is SEHNR and CDR2 FQNEAQ (reference sequence). The CDR3 runs 12 residues. Between the trimmed V and J ends, which lost 3 bases and 9 bases, there was a span of 6 bases. The CDR3 loop reads CASSLAFSPLHF. The CDR3 DNA sequence: TGTGCCAGCAGCTTGGCATTTTCACCCCTCCACTTT.